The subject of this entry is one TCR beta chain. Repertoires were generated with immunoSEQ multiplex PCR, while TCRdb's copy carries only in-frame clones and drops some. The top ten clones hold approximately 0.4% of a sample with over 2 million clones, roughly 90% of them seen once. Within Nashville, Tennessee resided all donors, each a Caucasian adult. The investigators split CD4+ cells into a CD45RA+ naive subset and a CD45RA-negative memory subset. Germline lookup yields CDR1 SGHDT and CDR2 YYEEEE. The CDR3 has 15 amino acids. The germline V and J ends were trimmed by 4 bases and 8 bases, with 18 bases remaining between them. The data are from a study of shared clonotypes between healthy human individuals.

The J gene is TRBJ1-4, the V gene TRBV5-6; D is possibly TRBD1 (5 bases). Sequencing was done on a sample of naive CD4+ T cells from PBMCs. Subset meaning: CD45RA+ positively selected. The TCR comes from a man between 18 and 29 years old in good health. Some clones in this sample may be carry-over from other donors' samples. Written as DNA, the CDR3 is TGTGCCAGCAGCCAAACCCGAGGGGCGGGAGAAAAACTGTTTTTT. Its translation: CASSQTRGAGEKLFF.